This T cell receptor beta chain was sequenced in a study of post-analysis software for immune sequencing data. Study findings and constraints: For normalized Chao1 diversity, multiple sclerosis patients scored significantly lower than controls did.

For this clonotype: What it binds is not known. It may be a read error: a sequence one base away is much more abundant.

Unique molecular identifiers were carried by the TCR beta cDNA libraries. Between about 1 and 11 million T cells gave rise to some 450,000 cDNA molecules. TCRdb reprocessed the PCR reads with MiXCR, giving one entry per CDR3 protein. Found here are more than 500,000 distinct CDR3 sequences, 34% of them singletons; the top ten hold 4.5% to 7.5%. Sequencing was carried out using blood. The source of this sequence is a girl aged 2 to 17 with multiple sclerosis.

Written as DNA, the CDR3 is TGCACCAGCAGCTTTCGAGACACAGATACGCAGTATTTT. This sequence encodes CTSSFRDTDTQYF. The J gene is TRBJ2-3, the V gene TRBV5-1; D uncertain. The CDR3 totals 13 residues. Germline V gene lookup returns CDR1 SGHRS and CDR2 YFSETQ.